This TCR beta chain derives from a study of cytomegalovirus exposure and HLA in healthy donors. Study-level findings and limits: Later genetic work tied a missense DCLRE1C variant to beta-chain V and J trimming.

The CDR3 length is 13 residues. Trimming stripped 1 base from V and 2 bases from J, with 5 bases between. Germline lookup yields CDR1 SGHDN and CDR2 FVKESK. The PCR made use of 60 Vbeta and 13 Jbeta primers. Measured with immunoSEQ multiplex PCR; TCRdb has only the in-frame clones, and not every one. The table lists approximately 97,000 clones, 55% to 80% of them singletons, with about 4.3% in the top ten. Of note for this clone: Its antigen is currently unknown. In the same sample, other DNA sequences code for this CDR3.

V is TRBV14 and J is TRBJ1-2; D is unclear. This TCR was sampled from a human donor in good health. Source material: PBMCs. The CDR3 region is CASSQARNYGYTF. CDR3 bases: TGTGCCAGCAGCCAAGCGCGCAACTATGGCTACACCTTC.